One sample yielded the 31 T cell receptor beta chains listed below, sequenced in a study of blood T cell repertoires in COVID-19. Generated by immunoSEQ multiplex PCR, the TCRdb table keeps only in-frame clones and is missing some. Here the sample spans about 270,000 clones, almost 85% being singletons. Source material: PBMCs or T cells enriched from blood (not recorded which). All receptors derive from a woman aged 45-65 years with acute COVID-19.

The chain recombines TRBV27 with TRBJ2-4; 12 bases agree with TRBD2. The CDR3 spans 14 residues. The J segment lost 8 bases and the V segment lost 6 bases, leaving 5 bases of the junction unmatched. Germline V gene sequence: CDR1 MNHEY, CDR2 SMNVEV (reference sequence). The CDR3 region has the DNA TGTGCCAGCAGAACTAGCGGGGGGTTGGACATTCAGTACTTC. It codes for CASRTSGGLDIQYF.

The rearrangement joins TRBV11-1 to TRBJ2-2; a weak D match, TRBD2 (5 bases). This CDR3 region has 15 residues. CDR1 and CDR2 (germline): SGHAT, FQDESV (reference sequence). The germline V and J ends were trimmed by 5 bases and 6 bases, with 16 bases remaining between them. This chain's CDR3 is CASSPGVEEAGELFF. CDR3 nucleotide sequence: TGTGCCAGCAGCCCCGGGGTAGAGGAGGCCGGGGAGCTGTTTTTT.

The V gene is TRBV6-5, the J gene TRBJ1-3; D unclear. Trimming pared 2 bases from V and 2 bases from J, leaving 10 bases between. This CDR3 spans 15 amino acids. The germline V gene has CDR1 MNHEY and CDR2 SVGAGI. The CDR3 reads CASSYGSSPGNTIYF. As DNA, the CDR3 is TGTGCCAGCAGTTACGGGAGCAGTCCTGGAAACACCATATATTTT.

The chain joins TRBV7-6 to TRBJ2-2; no reliable D call. Trimming removed 7 bases at V and 4 bases at J, with 16 bases between. This CDR3 comprises 15 residues. CDR1 is SGHVS and CDR2 is FNYEAQ in the germline V gene. In DNA, the CDR3 is TGTGCCAGCAACCCTTACCACCAGATCACCGGGGAGCTGTTTTTT. Translated, it gives CASNPYHQITGELFF.

J is TRBJ1-1 and V is TRBV6-5; D is ambiguous. CDR1 and CDR2 (germline): MNHEY, SVGAGI. V lost 2 bases and J lost 5, with 12 bases in between. This CDR3 has 14 residues. CDR3 loop: CASSYLGVYTEAFF. The CDR3 DNA reads as TGTGCCAGCAGTTACCTCGGTGTGTATACTGAAGCTTTCTTT.

The J gene is TRBJ2-5, the V gene TRBV6-5; 11 nucleotides match TRBD1. With V trimmed by 2 bases and J by 7 bases, 6 bases remained unmatched. The germline V gene has CDR1 MNHEY and CDR2 SVGAGI. The CDR3 spans 15 residues. In DNA form, the CDR3 reads TGTGCCAGCAGTTACGATAGGACAGGGGGCACGACCCAGTACTTC. It codes for CASSYDRTGGTTQYF.

The CDR3 is CASSLSLAGEQFF. The CDR3 region has the DNA TGTGCCAGCAGCTTATCACTAGCAGGTGAGCAGTTCTTC. V and J are TRBV11-2 and TRBJ2-1; D might be TRBD2 (6 bases). The CDR3 has 13 residues. In germline, CDR1 is SGHAT, CDR2 FQNNGV. Trimming cost V 2 bases and J 9 bases, with 11 bases left between them.

This rearrangement joins TRBV5-1 to TRBJ1-1; D is undetermined. The germline CDR1 and CDR2 sequences are SGHRS and YFSETQ. V lost 6 bases to trimming and J lost 7 bases, with 19 bases between them. CDR3 length: 14 residues. CDR3 bases: TGCGCCAGCAACCGCCGCGGAGACGAAGTTGAAGCTTTCTTT. Amino acids: CASNRRGDEVEAFF.

The chain uses TRBV30 and TRBJ1-2; tentative D call: TRBD1 (6 bases). The CDR3 has 15 residues. Trimming stripped 4 bases from V and 0 bases from J, with 15 bases between. The V gene's germline CDR1 is GTSNPN and CDR2 SVGIG (reference sequence). CDR3 sequence reads: CAWMGGATTNYGYTF. The CDR3 DNA sequence: TGTGCCTGGATGGGGGGGGCGACAACTAACTATGGCTACACCTTC. Full variable domain (missing parts from reference TRBV30 and TRBJ1-2): SQTIHQWPATLVQPVGSPLSLECTVEGTSNPNLYWYRQAAGRGLQLLFYSVGIGQISSEVPQNLSASRPQDRQFILSSKKLLLSDSGFYLCAWMGGATTNYGYTFGSGTRLTVV.

This clone was recorded once. V and J are TRBV25-1 and TRBJ1-2; D is unresolved. Between the trimmed V and J ends, which lost 2 bases and 2 bases, there was a span of 6 bases. The CDR3 covers 13 residues. Germline assignment: CDR1 MGHDK and CDR2 SYGVNS. The CDR3 DNA sequence: TGTGCCAGCAGTGAAAAAGCGAACTATGGCTACACCTTC. Translated, it gives CASSEKANYGYTF.

The chain has TRBV4-3 and TRBJ1-2; D unclear. This CDR3 region has 14 residues. The V end was cut by 4 bases, the J end by 0 bases, with 9 bases between. Germline CDR1 is LGHNA and CDR2 is YSLEER. The CDR3 sequence is CASSPGPPNYGYTF. The CDR3, as DNA: TGCGCCAGCAGCCCCGGTCCACCTAACTATGGCTACACCTTC.

The gene calls are TRBV7-8 and TRBJ1-2; 7 bases map to TRBD1. Germline CDR1 and CDR2: SGHVS and FQNEAQ. After removal of 4 bases from V and 8 bases from J, the junction contained 13 bases not matched to a gene. CDR3 length equals 15 residues. CDR3 sequence reads: CASSSSPEGAGGYTF. For the CDR3, the DNA is TGTGCCAGCAGCTCGAGCCCGGAGGGGGCTGGGGGCTACACCTTC. Full variable domain (rest looked up from reference TRBV7-8 and TRBJ1-2): GAGVSQSPRYKVAKRGQDVALRCDPISGHVSLFWYQQALGQGPEFLTYFQNEAQLDKSGLPSDRFFAERPEGSVSTLKIQRTQQEDSAVYLCASSSSPEGAGGYTFGSGTRLTVV.

V gene TRBV11-2 combines with J gene TRBJ2-2; 7 bases fit TRBD1. Germline V gene lookup returns CDR1 SGHAT and CDR2 FQNNGV. J gave up 8 bases and V 3 bases, and 6 bases lay outside the gene matches. This CDR3 spans 14 amino acids. As DNA, the CDR3 is TGTGCCAGCAGCTTGAACCCGGGACAGGGGGAGCTGTTTTTT. Its protein is CASSLNPGQGELFF.

V is TRBV18 and J is TRBJ2-1; 13 nucleotides agree with TRBD2. With 0 bases clipped from V and 1 base from J, the junction kept 6 bases outside the gene matches. The CDR3 consists of 19 residues. Germline CDR1 and CDR2: KGHSH and LQKENI. For the CDR3, the DNA is TGTGCCAGCTCACCACCGGGACTAGCGGGGCCCACATCCTACAATGAGCAGTTCTTC. It codes for CASSPPGLAGPTSYNEQFF.

This chain uses TRBV10-3 with TRBJ1-2; 7 bases agree with TRBD1. Per germline, CDR1 ENHRY and CDR2 SYGVKD. Trimming at V came to 3 bases and at J to 7 bases, leaving 14 bases not matched to a gene. The CDR3 consists of 16 residues. The CDR3 nucleotides are TGTGCCATCAGTGACGCGGGGACAGCCGGGAGAAGTGGCTACACCTTC. This translates into CAISDAGTAGRSGYTF.

The chain combines TRBV14 with TRBJ2-2; the D gene is possibly TRBD1 (6 bases). CDR3 length: 14 amino acids. CDR1 and CDR2 from the germline V gene are SGHDN and FVKESK. Between the trimmed V and J ends, which lost 3 bases and 6 bases, there was a span of 11 bases. This CDR3 is CASSHGDTAGELFF. CDR3 bases: TGTGCCAGCAGCCATGGGGACACCGCCGGGGAGCTGTTTTTT.

The rearrangement joins TRBV12-3 or TRBV12-4 to TRBJ1-1, with D possibly being TRBD1 (6 bases). V lost 10 bases and J lost 9, with 15 bases in between. The CDR3 totals 11 residues. For the CDR3, the DNA is TGTGCCACAAGAGTGGGGGCTCAAGCTTTCTTT. Its protein is CATRVGAQAFF.

This chain joins TRBV7-2 and TRBJ1-2; TRBD1 is a possible D gene (5 bases). This CDR3 has 14 residues. Per germline, CDR1 SGHTA and CDR2 FQGNSA. The V and J ends lost 5 bases and 6 bases respectively, with 16 bases between them. The CDR3 loop reads CASSQDSLLHGYTF. The DNA of the CDR3 is TGTGCCAGCAGCCAAGACAGTTTATTACATGGCTACACCTTC.

J is TRBJ1-3 and V is TRBV6-5, with D unresolved. Germline loops: CDR1 MNHEY, CDR2 SVGAGI. The V end lost 6 bases, the J end lost 2 bases, and 11 bases lay between the germline ends. This CDR3 region has 14 residues. DNA for the CDR3: TGTGCCAGCAGATCTTCCGGGGCTGGAAACACCATATATTTT. Amino acid sequence: CASRSSGAGNTIYF.

In this sample, this clone turned up a few times. The rearrangement links TRBV10-3 to TRBJ2-6, with 7 bases lining up with TRBD1. After removal of 8 bases from V and 0 bases from J, the junction contained 4 bases not matched to a gene. The CDR3 runs to 15 residues. CDR1 is ENHRY and CDR2 is SYGVKD in the germline V gene. This chain's CDR3 is CAIWDSHSGANVLTF. CDR3 coding DNA: TGTGCCATCTGGGACAGCCACTCTGGGGCCAACGTCCTGACTTTC.

The CDR3 loop is CASSLVGLAEPYEQYF. The DNA of the CDR3 is TGTGCCAGCAGCTTAGTAGGTCTAGCGGAACCCTACGAGCAGTACTTC. V usage is TRBV7-2 and J usage is TRBJ2-7; 7 nucleotides match TRBD2. The CDR3 runs to 16 residues. The germline CDR1 and CDR2 sequences are SGHTA and FQGNSA. Trimming took 1 base from V and 2 from J; bases not matched to a gene: 8.

The genes are TRBV6-2 or TRBV6-3 and TRBJ2-6, with 10 bases identical to TRBD1. J was trimmed by 1 base and V by 5 bases; bases with no gene match: 11. Per germline, CDR1 MNHEY and CDR2 SVGEGT. The length of the CDR3 is 19 residues. The CDR3 DNA is TGTGCCAGCAGTCTAACCCCGGGGACAGGGGCGTCTGGGGCCAACGTCCTGACTTTC. Protein sequence: CASSLTPGTGASGANVLTF.

The chain has TRBV10-3 and TRBJ2-2; TRBD1 might be the D (6 bases). The germline V gene encodes CDR1 ENHRY and CDR2 SYGVKD. The CDR3 contains 15 residues. Trimming shortened V by 8 bases and J by 1 base, and 14 bases separated the two germline ends. This CDR3 reads CAIGTGSVNTGELFF. CDR3 DNA: TGTGCCATCGGCACAGGGTCTGTGAACACCGGGGAGCTGTTTTTT.

This CDR3 is CAITGQDPGYNEQFF. The CDR3 region has the DNA TGTGCCATCACTGGGCAGGACCCGGGGTACAATGAGCAGTTCTTC. This rearrangement joins TRBV10-3 to TRBJ2-1; a weak D match, TRBD2 (5 bases). V was clipped by 7 bases and J by 4 bases, with 17 bases between them. Germline CDR1 is ENHRY and CDR2 is SYGVKD. CDR3 length: 15 amino acids.

CDR3 DNA: TGCGCCAGCAGCCGCGGGCCTCTTGAAGCTTTCTTT. This sequence encodes CASSRGPLEAFF. The J gene is TRBJ1-1, the V gene TRBV4-3; no reliable D call. The CDR3 runs 12 residues. The germline V and J ends were trimmed by 4 bases and 7 bases, with 10 bases remaining between them. The germline CDR1 and CDR2 sequences are LGHNA and YSLEER.

This sequence joins TRBV4-2 and TRBJ2-5, with 10 bases that match TRBD2. CDR1 LGHNA and CDR2 YNFKEQ come from the germline V gene. The CDR3 consists of 17 residues. V lost 4 bases to trimming and J lost 5 bases; unmatched junction nucleotides: 13. The CDR3 is CASSRKLAGMNSETQYF. DNA for the CDR3: TGTGCCAGCAGCCGTAAACTAGCGGGGATGAATTCGGAGACCCAGTACTTC.

This clone was recorded once. The chain is built from TRBV29-1 and TRBJ1-1; possibly TRBD1 for D (6 bases). CDR1 SQVTM and CDR2 ANQGSEA come from the germline V gene. This CDR3 has 11 residues. The ends were cut back, 4 bases at V and 9 bases at J, with 12 bases in the middle. The CDR3 reads CSVGSTGKAFF. The CDR3 DNA reads as TGCAGCGTTGGATCCACAGGGAAAGCTTTCTTT.

Details on this clone: The conserved phenylalanine or tryptophan normally closing the CDR3 is absent here, so this likely arose from a read error. Because the CDR3's place on the DNA is in doubt, the DNA is left out and the CDR3 is given as listed by TCRdb. The genes are TRBV5-6 and TRBJ2-3; the table gives TRBD2 as D, unverified against the DNA. The CDR3 spans 12 amino acids, including both terminal residues. From germline, CDR1 is SGHDT and CDR2 YYEEEE. CDR3 in amino acids: CASSLVASGGAL.

This rearrangement joins TRBV5-1 to TRBJ2-3, with TRBD1 identical over 7 bases. The junction had 7 bases not matched to a gene; V was cut back by 3 bases and J by 6 bases. Per germline, CDR1 SGHRS and CDR2 YFSETQ. The CDR3 length is 14 residues. The chain's CDR3 is CASSSKGQTDTQYF. For the CDR3, the DNA is TGCGCCAGCAGCTCTAAGGGACAGACCGATACGCAGTATTTT.

The chain has TRBV6-1 and TRBJ1-5, with 11 bases identical to TRBD1. Germline lookup yields CDR1 MNHNS and CDR2 SASEGT. CDR3 length equals 18 residues. The J segment lost 0 bases and the V segment lost 2 bases, leaving 6 bases of the junction unmatched. The CDR3 protein is CASSETGQGAISNQPQHF. In DNA, the CDR3 is TGTGCCAGCAGTGAAACCGGACAGGGGGCAATTAGCAATCAGCCCCAGCATTTT.

The rearrangement joins TRBV5-1 to TRBJ1-2; D might be TRBD1 (6 bases). With 7 bases removed from V and 2 bases from J, the gap between germline ends came to 18 bases. The CDR3 totals 15 residues. Germline CDR1 reads SGHRS; CDR2 reads YFSETQ. The CDR3 loop reads CASRSNVGQNYGYTF. DNA of the CDR3: TGCGCCAGCCGAAGCAACGTTGGACAGAACTATGGCTACACCTTC.